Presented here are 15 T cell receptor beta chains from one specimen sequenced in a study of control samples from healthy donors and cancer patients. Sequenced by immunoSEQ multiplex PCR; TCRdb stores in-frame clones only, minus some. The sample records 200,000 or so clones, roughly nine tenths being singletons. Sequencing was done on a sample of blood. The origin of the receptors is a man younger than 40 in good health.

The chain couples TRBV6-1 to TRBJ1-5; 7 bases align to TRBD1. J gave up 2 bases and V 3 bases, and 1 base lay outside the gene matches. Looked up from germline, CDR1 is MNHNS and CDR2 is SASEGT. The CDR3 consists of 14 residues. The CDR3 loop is CASSDRGGNQPQHF. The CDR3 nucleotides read TGTGCCAGCAGTGACAGGGGGGGCAATCAGCCCCAGCATTTT.

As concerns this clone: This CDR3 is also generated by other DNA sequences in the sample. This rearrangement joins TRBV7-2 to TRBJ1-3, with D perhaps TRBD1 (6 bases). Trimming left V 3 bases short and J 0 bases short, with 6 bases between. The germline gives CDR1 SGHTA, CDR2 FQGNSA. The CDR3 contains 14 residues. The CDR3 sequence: CASSLGHSGNTIYF. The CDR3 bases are TGTGCCAGCAGCTTGGGACACTCTGGAAACACCATATATTTT.

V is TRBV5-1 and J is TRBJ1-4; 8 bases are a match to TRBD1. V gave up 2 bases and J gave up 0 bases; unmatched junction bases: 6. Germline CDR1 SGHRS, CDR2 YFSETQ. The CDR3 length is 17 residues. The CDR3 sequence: CASSFAGGASTNEKLFF. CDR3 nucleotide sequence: TGCGCCAGCAGCTTCGCAGGGGGCGCCTCAACTAATGAAAAACTGTTTTTT.

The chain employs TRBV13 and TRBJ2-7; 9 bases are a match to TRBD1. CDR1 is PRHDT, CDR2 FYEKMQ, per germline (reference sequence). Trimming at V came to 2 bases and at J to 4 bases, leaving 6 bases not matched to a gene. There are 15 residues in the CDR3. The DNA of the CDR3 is TGTGCCAGCAGCTTAAAAGGACAGGGGCGATACGAGCAGTACTTC. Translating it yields CASSLKGQGRYEQYF.

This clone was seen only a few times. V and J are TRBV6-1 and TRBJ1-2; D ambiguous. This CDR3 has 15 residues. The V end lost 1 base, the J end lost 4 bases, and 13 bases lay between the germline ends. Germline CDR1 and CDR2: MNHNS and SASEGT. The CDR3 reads CASSEEAGMVYGYTF. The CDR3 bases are TGTGCCAGCAGTGAAGAGGCAGGAATGGTCTATGGCTACACCTTC.

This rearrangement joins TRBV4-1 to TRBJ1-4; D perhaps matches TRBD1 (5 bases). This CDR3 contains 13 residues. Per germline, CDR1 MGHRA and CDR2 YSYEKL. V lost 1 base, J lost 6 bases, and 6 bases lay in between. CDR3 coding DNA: TGCGCCAGCAGCCAAGTCAGGGATGAAAAACTGTTTTTT. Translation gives CASSQVRDEKLFF.

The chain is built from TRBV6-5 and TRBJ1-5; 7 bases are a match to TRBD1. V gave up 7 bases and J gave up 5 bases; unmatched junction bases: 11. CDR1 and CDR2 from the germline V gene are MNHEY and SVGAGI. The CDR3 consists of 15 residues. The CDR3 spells CASKRDSVTYQPQHF. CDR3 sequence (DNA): TGTGCCAGCAAACGGGACAGCGTAACTTATCAGCCCCAGCATTTT.

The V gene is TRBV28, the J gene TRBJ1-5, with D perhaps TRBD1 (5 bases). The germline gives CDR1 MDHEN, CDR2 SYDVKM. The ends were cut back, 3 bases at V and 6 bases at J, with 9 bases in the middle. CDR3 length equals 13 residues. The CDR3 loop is CASSLEGRQPQHF. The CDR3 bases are TGTGCCAGCAGTTTGGAGGGGCGTCAGCCCCAGCATTTT.

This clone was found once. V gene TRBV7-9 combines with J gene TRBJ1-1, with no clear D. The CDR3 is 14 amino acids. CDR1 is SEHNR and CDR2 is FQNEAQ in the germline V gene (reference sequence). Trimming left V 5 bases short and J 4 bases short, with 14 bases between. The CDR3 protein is CASSRALESTEAFF. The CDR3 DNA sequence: TGTGCCAGCAGCCGGGCCCTGGAGTCCACTGAAGCTTTCTTT.

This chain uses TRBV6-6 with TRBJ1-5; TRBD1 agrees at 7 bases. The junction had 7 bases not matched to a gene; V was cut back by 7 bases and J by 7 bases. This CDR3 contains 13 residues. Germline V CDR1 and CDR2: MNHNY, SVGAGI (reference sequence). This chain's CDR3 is CASNDRAEQPQHF. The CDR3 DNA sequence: TGTGCCAGCAATGACAGGGCCGAGCAGCCCCAGCATTTT.

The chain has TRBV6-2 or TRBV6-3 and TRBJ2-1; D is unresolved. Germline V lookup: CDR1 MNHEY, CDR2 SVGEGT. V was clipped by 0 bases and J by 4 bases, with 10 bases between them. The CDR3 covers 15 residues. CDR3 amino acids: CASSYSALNYNEQFF. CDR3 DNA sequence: TGTGCCAGCAGTTACTCGGCGTTGAATTACAATGAGCAGTTCTTC.

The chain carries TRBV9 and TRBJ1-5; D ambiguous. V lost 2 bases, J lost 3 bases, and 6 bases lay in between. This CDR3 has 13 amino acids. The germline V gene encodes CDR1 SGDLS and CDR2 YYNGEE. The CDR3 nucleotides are TGTGCCAGCAGCGTTTCGGCCAATCAGCCCCAGCATTTT. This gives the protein CASSVSANQPQHF. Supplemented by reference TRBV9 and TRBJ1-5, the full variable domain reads DSGVTQTPKHLITATGQRVTLRCSPRSGDLSVYWYQQSLDQGLQFLIQYYNGEERAKGNILERFSAQQFPDLHSELNLSSLELGDSALYFCASSVSANQPQHFGDGTRLSIL.

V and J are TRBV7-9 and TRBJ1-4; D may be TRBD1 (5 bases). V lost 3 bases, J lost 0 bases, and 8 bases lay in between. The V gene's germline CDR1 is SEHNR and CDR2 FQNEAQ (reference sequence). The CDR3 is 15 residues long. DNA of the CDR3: TGTGCCAGCAGCTTTCAGGGTTCAACTAATGAAAAACTGTTTTTT. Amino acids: CASSFQGSTNEKLFF.

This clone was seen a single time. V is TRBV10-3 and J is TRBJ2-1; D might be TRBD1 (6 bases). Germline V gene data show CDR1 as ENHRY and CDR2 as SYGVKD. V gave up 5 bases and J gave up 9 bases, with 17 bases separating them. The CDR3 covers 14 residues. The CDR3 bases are TGTGCCATCAGTCCACGTCCAGGGGATTCTGAGCAGTTCTTC. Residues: CAISPRPGDSEQFF.

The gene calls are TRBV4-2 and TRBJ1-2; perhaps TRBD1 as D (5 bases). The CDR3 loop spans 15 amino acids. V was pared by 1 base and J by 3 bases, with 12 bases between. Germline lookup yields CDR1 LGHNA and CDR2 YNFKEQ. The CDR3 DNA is TGTGCCAGCAGCCAAGTCCTTACAGGTCACTATGGCTACACCTTC. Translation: CASSQVLTGHYGYTF.